These T cell receptor beta chains were read from a single sample in a study of control samples from healthy donors and cancer patients. Repertoires were generated with immunoSEQ multiplex PCR, while TCRdb's copy carries only in-frame clones and drops some. The repertoire consists of roughly 170,000 clones, with around 90% occurring once and the leading ten covering approximately 4.9%. Specimen: blood. All receptors derive from a woman under 40 in good health. Both conserved end residues are part of each CDR3. D genes are given only for firm matches. The size field is filled for only some rows; it gives once, few, many or a size class.

abundance	d_gene	j_gene	v_gene	CDR3nt	CDR3aa
-	-	TRBJ1-5	TRBV4-2	TGTGCCAGCAGCCAAGACAGTCAGCCCCAGCATTTT	CASSQDSQPQHF
-	TRBD1	TRBJ2-3	TRBV11-3	TGTGCCAGCAGCTTAGGTTTACAGGGGGGAGATACGCAGTATTTT	CASSLGLQGGDTQYF
-	TRBD2	TRBJ2-2	TRBV29-1	TGCAGCGTTGTTAGCGGGAGCAGGACCGGGGAGCTGTTTTTT	CSVVSGSRTGELFF
-	TRBD2	TRBJ2-5	TRBV5-1	TGCGCCAGCAGCCAGACTAGCGGTCAAGAGACCCAGTACTTC	CASSQTSGQETQYF
-	-	TRBJ2-5	TRBV7-9	TGTGCCAGCAGCGGGGGAGAGACCCAGTACTTC	CASSGGETQYF
-	-	TRBJ2-3	TRBV12-3/TRBV12-4	TGTGCCAGCAGCCTAAGCACAGATACGCAGTATTTT	CASSLSTDTQYF
few	-	TRBJ1-5	TRBV7-8	TGTGCCAGCAGCTTAGAGGACAACTCAATAGAGCCCCAGCATTTT	CASSLEDNSIEPQHF
-	-	TRBJ2-3	TRBV15	TGTGCCACCAGCCAGCTCCTCGGCGGCACAGATACGCAGTATTTT	CATSQLLGGTDTQYF
-	-	TRBJ2-1	TRBV29-1	TGCAGCGTTGGAGGCAGTAATGAGTTCTTC	CSVGGSNEFF
-	TRBD2	TRBJ2-1	TRBV27	TGTGCCAGCAGTTTAATCAGCGGGAGTTACTACAATGAGCAGTTCTTC	CASSLISGSYYNEQFF
-	-	TRBJ2-3	TRBV19	TGTGCCAGTAGTACCGCTCTTGGAACCGGCACAGATACGCAGTATTTT	CASSTALGTGTDTQYF
-	TRBD1	TRBJ1-5	TRBV28	TGTGCCAGTGCGACAGGGGGCTCCAATCAGCCCCAGCATTTT	CASATGGSNQPQHF
once	-	TRBJ2-1	TRBV10-3	TGTGCCATCAGTGAGTCAGTGACAGAAAGCTCCTACAATGAGCAGTTCTTC	CAISESVTESSYNEQFF
few	-	TRBJ1-4	TRBV14	TGTGCCAGCAGCCCCTCGGGGCAGGAGAATGAAAAACTGTTTTTT	CASSPSGQENEKLFF
-	-	TRBJ1-1	TRBV10-2	TGCGCCAGTCTGCAGGGGAGCGCTGAAGCTTTCTTT	CASLQGSAEAFF
-	-	TRBJ1-1	TRBV3-1/TRBV3-2	TGTGCCAGCAGCCAGGGAAGGAACACTGAAGCTTTCTTT	CASSQGRNTEAFF
once	-	TRBJ2-5	TRBV28	TGTGCCAGCAGTCCCTCGGCGGGGACCCAGTACTTC	CASSPSAGTQYF
-	-	TRBJ2-3	TRBV13	TGTGCCAGCAGCTCCCGCGGGAGCACAGATACGCAGTATTTT	CASSSRGSTDTQYF
-	TRBD1	TRBJ1-4	TRBV4-2	TGTGCCAGCAGCCCCCTGACAGGGCCGGATGCTTCAACTAATGAAAAACTGTTTTTT	CASSPLTGPDASTNEKLFF
-	TRBD1	TRBJ2-5	TRBV24-1	TGTGCCACCAGTGACCCTCAGACAGGGGCCCAAGAGACCCAGTACTTC	CATSDPQTGAQETQYF
medium-sized	-	TRBJ1-5	TRBV7-2	TGTGCCAGCAGCGAGCTGAATAGCAATCAGCCCCAGCATTTT	CASSELNSNQPQHF
-	-	TRBJ1-1	TRBV5-6	TGTGCCAGCAGCTTGGCCCTGACTGAAGCTTTCTTT	CASSLALTEAFF
-	-	TRBJ2-2	TRBV29-1	TGCAGCATAGGACTCCCCGCGAACACCGGGGAGCTGTTTTTT	CSIGLPANTGELFF
-	TRBD1	TRBJ2-2	TRBV2	TGTGCCAGCAGGCTCCGGGACAGGGGGCACGGGGAGCTGTTTTTT	CASRLRDRGHGELFF
-	-	TRBJ1-1	TRBV19	TGTGCCAGTAGTACCCACCGGGACAAAAACACTGAAGCTTTCTTT	CASSTHRDKNTEAFF
-	-	TRBJ2-2	TRBV5-5	TGTGCCAGCAGCATCCTGGAAAACACCGGGGAGCTGTTTTTT	CASSILENTGELFF
-	-	TRBJ1-2	TRBV29-1	TGCAGCGTTGAAATTCGGGCCAGAGCGGCAATCTATGGCTACACCTTC	CSVEIRARAAIYGYTF
-	-	TRBJ2-2	TRBV21-1	TGTGCCAGCAGCGCTCAATGGGCCCCCGGGGGAGGGATGACCGGGGAGCTGTTTTTT	CASSAQWAPGGGMTGELFF
-	TRBD1	TRBJ2-1	TRBV5-1	TGCGCCAGCAGGGAAAAGGGGGGACAGGCTATAATCGATGAGCAGTTCTTC	CASREKGGQAIIDEQFF
-	-	TRBJ1-4	TRBV7-9	TGTGCCAGCAGCATCAAACAGGGACTTAATGAAAAACTGTTTTTT	CASSIKQGLNEKLFF
-	-	TRBJ1-2	TRBV2	TGTGCCAGCAGTCAAGGTGTCTATGGCTACACCTTC	CASSQGVYGYTF
-	-	TRBJ1-1	TRBV7-9	TGTACCAGCAGCTTAACGCCCGAAGCTTTCTTT	CTSSLTPEAFF
-	-	TRBJ1-1	TRBV7-2	TGTGCCAGCAGCTCGACGGTGAACACTGAAGCTTTCTTT	CASSSTVNTEAFF
-	TRBD1	TRBJ2-1	TRBV24-1	TGTGCCACCAGTGACACTCGACAGGGGGGCAATGAGCAGTTCTTC	CATSDTRQGGNEQFF
-	-	TRBJ2-3	TRBV19	TGTGCCAGTAGTATGGCTGGGGGGACAGATACGCAGTATTTT	CASSMAGGTDTQYF
-	-	TRBJ2-5	TRBV18	TGTGCCAGCTCTCAAGACCCTCAAGAGACCCAGTACTTC	CASSQDPQETQYF
-	-	TRBJ2-1	TRBV6-6	TGTGCCAGCACCCCACTAGTGGGTGGTGAGCAGTTCTTC	CASTPLVGGEQFF
-	TRBD1	TRBJ2-1	TRBV5-1	TGCGCCAGCAGCGTCACAGGGGAGAGATACAATGAGCAGTTCTTC	CASSVTGERYNEQFF
-	-	TRBJ2-2	TRBV24-1	TGTGCCACCAGTGACGGTACGAACACCGGGGAGCTGTTTTTT	CATSDGTNTGELFF
-	-	TRBJ1-3	TRBV19	TGTGCCAGTAGTGAAGGCCGGGACAACAGAAACACCATATATTTT	CASSEGRDNRNTIYF
-	TRBD2	TRBJ2-7	TRBV11-1	TGTGCCAGCAGCGCATCCGGGACTAGCGGCTCCTACGAGCAGTACTTC	CASSASGTSGSYEQYF
-	-	TRBJ1-3	TRBV25-1	TGTGCCAGCAGAAGGTCGGGTGGAAACACCATATATTTT	CASRRSGGNTIYF
-	-	TRBJ2-3	TRBV6-5	TGTGCCAGCATTAATAGGGGAGGCGGTGATACGCAGTATTTT	CASINRGGGDTQYF
-	-	TRBJ1-5	TRBV6-5	TGTGCCAGCAGTTCTGGCAGTAGGCAGCCCCAGCATTTT	CASSSGSRQPQHF
-	-	TRBJ2-1	TRBV7-9	TGTGCCAGCAGCCTCCCGAATTTCAATGAGCAGTTCTTC	CASSLPNFNEQFF
-	TRBD1	TRBJ1-1	TRBV5-1	TGCGCCAGCAGCCCCGGCAGGGGGGATACTGAAGCTTTCTTT	CASSPGRGDTEAFF
-	-	TRBJ2-5	TRBV15	TGTGCCACCAGCAGAGACAGTTTCCAAGAGACCCAGTACTTC	CATSRDSFQETQYF
-	-	TRBJ1-4	TRBV20-1	TGCAGTGCTAGTGGGCAGGGAGGTGAAAAACTGTTTTTT	CSASGQGGEKLFF
-	-	TRBJ2-3	TRBV7-2	TGTGCCAGCAGCACGCCCCCCGGGAAAGAACGCACAGATACGCAGTATTTT	CASSTPPGKERTDTQYF